This T cell receptor beta chain was identified during a study of OX40 agonist ivuxolimab in advanced cancers. Sequenced by immunoSEQ multiplex PCR; TCRdb stores in-frame clones only, minus some. The sample includes about 69,000 clones, 90% of them seen just once. The study sampled blood at baseline, cycle 4 day 1, and cycle 7 day 1. The length of the CDR3 is 14 residues. With 2 bases clipped from V and 7 bases from J, the junction kept 5 bases outside the gene matches. Germline CDR1 reads MDHEN; CDR2 reads SYDVKM. This receptor was identified in an adult with an advanced solid tumor such as melanoma, head and neck, liver or kidney cancer. V and J are TRBV28 and TRBJ2-4; TRBD1 aligns across 7 bases. The sample in question was CD4+ or CD8+ T cells sorted from blood, obtained in a trial of the OX40 agonist ivuxolimab. Here the CDR3 reads CASSLPGQRNIQYF. The DNA of the CDR3 is TGTGCCAGCAGTTTACCGGGACAGAGGAACATTCAGTACTTC.